Below, 2 T cell receptor beta chains from the same sample are listed, as sequenced in a study of T cells after yellow fever vaccination. TCRdb itself ran the 5' RACE reads through MiXCR, one entry per CDR3 protein. The sample holds about 310,000 distinct CDR3 sequences, around 3.9% seen once. Sequencing used PBMCs, obtained on the day of the yellow fever booster vaccination. All receptors derive from a man between 18 and 29 years old who received the YFV17D yellow fever vaccine.

This clonotype was recorded at least ten times. V usage is TRBV19 and J usage is TRBJ2-1; D is ambiguous. Germline lookup yields CDR1 LNHDA and CDR2 SQIVND (reference sequence). The length of the CDR3 is 15 residues. Trimming cost V 5 bases and J 5 bases, with 16 bases left between them. The CDR3 is CASSWRLGRNNEQFF. CDR3 nucleotide sequence: TGTGCCAGTAGTTGGCGGTTAGGGCGCAACAATGAGCAGTTCTTC.

This clonotype has at least ten counts. The V call is TRBV6-5, the J call TRBJ2-2; D is ambiguous. Germline lookup yields CDR1 MNHEY and CDR2 SVGAGI. The CDR3 has 15 amino acids. V was shortened by 1 base and J by 0 bases, with 6 bases between the two germline ends. CDR3 DNA: TGTGCCAGCAGTTACTGGGGAACGAACACCGGGGAGCTGTTTTTT. Its protein is CASSYWGTNTGELFF.